The 23 T cell receptor beta chains presented below share a single source sample, sequenced in a study of T cell clones after liver transplantation. The table came from immunoSEQ multiplex PCR; TCRdb's copy has only in-frame clones and leaves some out. The sample has around 20,000 clones, approximately 89% seen once. Sequences were derived from CD8+ T cells from blood, sampled before liver transplant. The receptors originated from a human donor who received a liver transplant.

This clone has only one observation. The V gene is TRBV28, the J gene TRBJ1-1; a possible D gene is TRBD1 (6 bases). Trimming took 6 bases from V and 1 from J, leaving 12 bases between them. Germline lookup yields CDR1 MDHEN and CDR2 SYDVKM. This CDR3 comprises 14 residues. CDR3 in amino acids: CASRPQGWNTEAFF. The CDR3 nucleotides read TGTGCCAGCAGACCTCAGGGGTGGAACACTGAAGCTTTCTTT.

The table lists this clone with a few counts. The chain employs TRBV10-1 and TRBJ2-1; 9 bases are shared with TRBD2. Per the germline V gene, CDR1 is WNHNN and CDR2 is SYGVQD (reference sequence). This CDR3 has 17 residues. The J segment lost 7 bases and the V segment lost 2 bases, leaving 12 bases of the junction unmatched. CDR3 nucleotides: TGCGCCAGCAGTGAGATAGCGGGAGAAGGTCTTGTAAATGAGCAGTTCTTC. Translating gives CASSEIAGEGLVNEQFF.

The rearrangement uses TRBV28 and TRBJ2-7; D ambiguous. V was shortened by 1 base and J by 5 bases, with 15 bases between the two germline ends. Germline assignment: CDR1 MDHEN and CDR2 SYDVKM. This CDR3 spans 15 amino acids. DNA for the CDR3: TGTGCCAGCAGTTTATCTGACTGGGCCCTTAACGAGCAGTACTTC. Its translation is CASSLSDWALNEQYF. The full variable domain, rest sourced from reference TRBV28 and TRBJ2-7, is DVKVTQSSRYLVKRTGEKVFLECVQDMDHENMFWYRQDPGLGLRLIYFSYDVKMKEKGDIPEGYSVSREKKERFSLILESASTNQTSMYLCASSLSDWALNEQYFGPGTRLTVT.

The rearrangement links TRBV9 to TRBJ2-7; D may be TRBD2 (6 bases). The CDR3 is made up of 13 amino acids. Trimming stripped 7 bases from V and 1 base from J, with 12 bases between. Germline values: CDR1 SGDLS, CDR2 YYNGEE. CDR3 residues: CASAPGESYEQYF. In nucleotides, the CDR3 is TGTGCCAGCGCCCCGGGAGAGTCCTACGAGCAGTACTTC.

This clone was observed a handful of times. The chain combines TRBV29-1 with TRBJ1-2; no firm D call. Per germline, CDR1 SQVTM and CDR2 ANQGSEA. Trimming removed 7 bases from V and 4 bases from J, with 13 bases in between. The CDR3 length is 12 residues. This chain's CDR3 is CSATVPFYGYTF. Here the CDR3 DNA reads TGCAGCGCTACGGTACCTTTCTATGGCTACACCTTC.

This clone was observed once. The rearrangement links TRBV27 to TRBJ1-1; D is ambiguous. The CDR3 runs to 14 residues. Trimming shortened V by 0 bases and J by 0 bases, and 5 bases separated the two germline ends. CDR1 is MNHEY and CDR2 is SMNVEV in the germline V gene (reference sequence). CDR3 DNA sequence: TGTGCCAGCAGTTTATCACCAGTGAACACTGAAGCTTTCTTT. Translating gives CASSLSPVNTEAFF.

This rearrangement joins TRBV4-3 to TRBJ1-2, with 7 positions matching TRBD1. The CDR3 has 15 amino acids. After removal of 0 bases from V and 4 bases from J, the junction contained 5 bases not matched to a gene. Germline values: CDR1 LGHNA, CDR2 YSLEER. CDR3 sequence (DNA): TGCGCCAGCAGCCAAGATCACAGGGGAAGCTATGGCTACACCTTC. Residues: CASSQDHRGSYGYTF.

This sequence joins TRBV6-6 and TRBJ2-5, with D perhaps matching TRBD1 (5 bases). Germline CDR1 is MNHNY and CDR2 is SVGAGI (reference sequence). Trimming took off 6 bases at V and 5 bases at J, with 7 bases between the two ends. The CDR3 length is 11 residues. The chain's CDR3 is CASRQAETQYF. In DNA form, the CDR3 reads TGTGCCAGCAGACAGGCGGAGACCCAGTACTTC.

The chain uses TRBV21-1 and TRBJ2-7; the table's TRBD1 call for D was not verified on the DNA. TRBV21-1 is labeled a pseudogene. CDR3 length: 19 residues. The CDR3 sequence is CASSNRDRSPSPPSYEQYF. The CDR3 nucleotides are TGTGCCAGCAGCAACCGGGACAGGTCCCCATCGCCCCCCTCCTACGAGCAGTACTTC.

The chain joins TRBV5-1 to TRBJ2-1; 14 bases agree with TRBD2. The CDR3 is 17 amino acids. Germline V gives CDR1 SGHRS, CDR2 YFSETQ. V was pared by 2 bases and J by 7 bases, with 8 bases of the junction left unmatched. CDR3 DNA: TGCGCCAGCAGCTTCCCTCCGGGACTAGCGGGAGTGAATGAGCAGTTCTTC. This sequence encodes CASSFPPGLAGVNEQFF.

This chain links TRBV9 with TRBJ2-7; perhaps D is TRBD1 or TRBD2 (5 bases each). CDR3 length: 15 residues. Germline loops: CDR1 SGDLS, CDR2 YYNGEE. Trimming left V 0 bases short and J 2 bases short, with 12 bases between. The CDR3 protein is CASSVERGPTYEQYF. The CDR3 region has the DNA TGTGCCAGCAGCGTAGAGAGGGGCCCGACCTACGAGCAGTACTTC.

The chain links TRBV7-6 to TRBJ2-1; TRBD2 aligns across 7 bases. Trimming at V came to 7 bases and at J to 5 bases, leaving 11 bases not matched to a gene. The CDR3 has 15 amino acids. In germline, CDR1 is SGHVS, CDR2 FNYEAQ. CDR3 DNA: TGTGCCAGCAAGGGAAGGGCGGGAGAGGACAATGAGCAGTTCTTC. It is translated as CASKGRAGEDNEQFF. The whole variable domain, remainder taken from reference TRBV7-6 and TRBJ2-1, is GAGVSQSPRYKVTKRGQDVALRCDPISGHVSLYWYRQALGQGPEFLTYFNYEAQQDKSGLPNDRFSAERPEGSISTLTIQRTEQRDSAMYRCASKGRAGEDNEQFFGPGTRLTVL.

This chain joins TRBV29-1 and TRBJ1-2; tentative D call: TRBD1 (6 bases). Germline V CDR1 and CDR2: SQVTM, ANQGSEA. CDR3 size: 14 residues. V lost 7 bases, J lost 8 bases, and 23 bases lay in between. CDR3 sequence reads: CSASATGPPGGYTF. CDR3 nucleotide sequence: TGCAGCGCCTCAGCCACAGGGCCCCCTGGAGGCTACACCTTC.

The table lists this clone with a count of one. The chain combines TRBV9 with TRBJ1-1, with a weak D call TRBD1 (5 bases). From germline, CDR1 is SGDLS and CDR2 YYNGEE. Deletions cut 0 bases from V and 5 bases from J, with 11 bases between. The CDR3 loop spans 14 amino acids. CDR3 nucleotide sequence: TGTGCCAGCAGCGTAGGTCAGGGAGGGACTGAAGCTTTCTTT. Translated, it gives CASSVGQGGTEAFF.

Judged by abundance, this clone is medium-sized. This chain links TRBV27 with TRBJ1-1; no reliable D call. V lost 6 bases, J lost 3 bases, and 11 bases lay in between. This CDR3 contains 13 residues. Germline lookup yields CDR1 MNHEY and CDR2 SMNVEV (reference sequence). CDR3 region: CASRGGSDTEAFF. In DNA, the CDR3 is TGTGCCAGCAGGGGAGGAAGTGACACTGAAGCTTTCTTT.

This clone occurred once. The chain carries TRBV19 and TRBJ1-1; D possibly corresponds to TRBD1 (6 bases). CDR3 length: 14 amino acids. V lost 4 bases to trimming and J lost 1 base, with 10 bases between them. The germline CDR1 and CDR2 sequences are LNHDA and SQIVND (reference sequence). The CDR3 nucleotides read TGTGCCAGTAGTAGTTTACAGGGGAACACTGAAGCTTTCTTT. Translation: CASSSLQGNTEAFF.

The table lists this clone with a few counts. The chain is built from TRBV7-9 and TRBJ2-7; no reliable D call. The CDR3 consists of 12 residues. Trimming took off 5 bases at V and 4 bases at J, with 9 bases between the two ends. Germline V gene lookup returns CDR1 SEHNR and CDR2 FQNEAQ (reference sequence). The CDR3 sequence: CASSPSQYEQYF. The CDR3, as DNA: TGTGCCAGCAGCCCATCCCAGTACGAGCAGTACTTC.

The chain uses TRBV27 and TRBJ2-1; TRBD2 matches 8 bases. The CDR3 has 15 residues. J lost 2 bases, V lost 7 bases, and 7 bases had no gene match. Germline-derived CDR1 and CDR2 are MNHEY and SMNVEV (reference sequence). The CDR3 loop is CASTQTAGAYNEQFF. The CDR3 region has the DNA TGTGCCAGCACCCAGACAGCGGGGGCCTACAATGAGCAGTTCTTC.

The CDR3 DNA is TGTGCCAGCAGTCTCCTGGCAGGGCGGACTGAAGCTTTCTTT. The encoded protein is CASSLLAGRTEAFF. The chain carries TRBV28 and TRBJ1-1; weak D call: TRBD1 (5 bases). This CDR3 region has 14 residues. The germline V and J ends were trimmed by 5 bases and 5 bases, with 15 bases remaining between them. Per germline, CDR1 MDHEN and CDR2 SYDVKM.

The rearrangement links TRBV15 to TRBJ1-1; tentative D call: TRBD1 (6 bases). CDR1 is LNHNV and CDR2 is YYDKDF in the germline V gene (reference sequence). The CDR3 has 14 amino acids. V was cut by 3 bases and J by 2 bases, with 10 bases left in between. Written as DNA, the CDR3 is TGTGCCACCAGCAGTACAGGGATCAACACTGAAGCTTTCTTT. Translated, it gives CATSSTGINTEAFF.

The gene calls are TRBV19 and TRBJ2-1; either TRBD1 or TRBD2 may fit D (6 bases each). Germline V lookup: CDR1 LNHDA, CDR2 SQIVND (reference sequence). V was cut by 8 bases and J by 0 bases, with 11 bases left in between. The CDR3 runs to 14 residues. For the CDR3, the DNA is TGTGCCAGTCTTGAGGGGGGCTCCTACAATGAGCAGTTCTTC. This sequence encodes CASLEGGSYNEQFF.

The chain combines TRBV2 with TRBJ2-1, with unresolved D. V lost 6 bases, J lost 8 bases, and 8 bases lay in between. In germline, CDR1 is SNHLY, CDR2 FYNNEI. The CDR3 has 11 residues. CDR3: CASRPSDEQFF. The CDR3 region has the DNA TGTGCCAGCAGACCTTCCGATGAGCAGTTCTTC.

The chain employs TRBV4-3 and TRBJ2-3; TRBD1 matches 9 bases. The CDR3 has 18 amino acids. Germline V CDR1 and CDR2: LGHNA, YSLEER. Germline trimming cut 0 bases from V and 2 bases from J; bases unmatched to any gene: 9. CDR3 sequence: CASSQDNRGQGLTDTQYF. The CDR3 DNA is TGCGCCAGCAGCCAAGATAATAGGGGACAGGGCCTCACAGATACGCAGTATTTT.